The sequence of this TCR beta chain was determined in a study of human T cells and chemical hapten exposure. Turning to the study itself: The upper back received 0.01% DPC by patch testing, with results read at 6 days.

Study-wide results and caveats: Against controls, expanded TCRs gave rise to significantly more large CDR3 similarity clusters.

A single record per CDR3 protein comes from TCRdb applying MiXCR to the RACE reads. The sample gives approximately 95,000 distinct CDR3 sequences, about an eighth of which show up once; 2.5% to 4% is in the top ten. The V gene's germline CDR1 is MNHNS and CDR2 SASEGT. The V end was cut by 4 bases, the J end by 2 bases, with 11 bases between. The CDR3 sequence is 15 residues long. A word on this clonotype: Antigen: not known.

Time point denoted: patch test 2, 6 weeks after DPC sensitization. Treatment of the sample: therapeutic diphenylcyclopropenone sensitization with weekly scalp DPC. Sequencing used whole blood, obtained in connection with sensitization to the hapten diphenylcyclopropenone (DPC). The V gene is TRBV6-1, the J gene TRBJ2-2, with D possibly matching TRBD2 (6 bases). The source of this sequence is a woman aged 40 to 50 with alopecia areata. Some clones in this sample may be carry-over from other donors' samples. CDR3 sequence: CASSVTSYNTGELFF. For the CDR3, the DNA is TGTGCCAGCAGTGTTACTAGCTACAACACCGGGGAGCTGTTTTTT.